Listed below are T cell receptor beta chains from one sample, sequenced in a study of vaccination and CD4 T cells after COVID-19. Using its own MiXCR run on the PCR reads, TCRdb lists one record per CDR3 protein. The sample holds about 10,000 distinct CDR3 sequences; about 55% are singletons and the top ten take more than 15%. The antigens for these receptors are not known. Sequences were obtained from CD4+ T cells from blood, cultured in vitro. These receptor sequences come from a human donor who had recovered from COVID-19. The CDR3 runs from the conserved cysteine through the conserved F or W.

v_gene,j_gene,CDR3aa
TRBV7-8,TRBJ2-1,CASSPSGDNEQFF
TRBV4-2,TRBJ2-7,CASSQTGGGSYEQYF
TRBV2,TRBJ1-5,CASSEALGTLDQPQHF
TRBV6-5,TRBJ2-2,CASSYSRPSVGGELFF
TRBV6-2/TRBV6-3,TRBJ2-7,CASTRTSGSGDEQYF
TRBV7-2,TRBJ2-2,CASSLSQGRTGELFF
TRBV12-3/TRBV12-4,TRBJ2-3,CASSFGQSSTDTQYF
TRBV6-5,TRBJ1-2,CASSYDRFYGYTF
TRBV7-3,TRBJ2-7,CASSLTREYEQYF
TRBV6-1,TRBJ1-3,CASSEPGGSGNTIYF
TRBV6-1,TRBJ1-1,CASSAGRMNTEAFF
TRBV10-3,TRBJ2-7,CAIRSDTYEQYF
TRBV20-1,TRBJ1-6,CSAAGGAASPLHF
TRBV20-1,TRBJ1-2,CSARGDKGAGIGGYTF
TRBV11-2,TRBJ2-2,CASSLVRGRGTGELFF
TRBV5-4,TRBJ1-1,CASASTLRGGTEAFF
TRBV21-1,TRBJ2-7,CASSSPTGIEQYF
TRBV19,TRBJ1-2,CASTPRGQRNYGYTF
TRBV20-1,TRBJ2-4,CSAPSGGLAKNIQYF
TRBV7-2,TRBJ2-7,CASSWGQVHEQYF
TRBV6-2/TRBV6-3,TRBJ1-2,CASRLEGGYGYTF
TRBV29-1,TRBJ1-1,CSVGDRVITEAFF
TRBV25-1,TRBJ1-2,CASSESFGYTF
TRBV6-2/TRBV6-3,TRBJ1-1,CASSYMRTSEAFF
TRBV12-3/TRBV12-4,TRBJ1-2,CASSPNPGLGYGYTF
TRBV7-2,TRBJ2-5,CASSSQETQYF
TRBV19,TRBJ2-1,CASSPLAGGRNEQFF